The 22 T cell receptor beta chains below come from one sample, sequenced in a study of CD8 T cells in ankylosing spondylitis. Each CDR3 protein is one row after TCRdb ran MiXCR on the 5' RACE reads. Here the sample spans about 210,000 distinct CDR3 sequences, approximately 7.6% being singletons. The specimen sequenced was blood, either unsorted or a sorted T cell fraction (not recorded which). These receptors all stem from a female donor with ankylosing spondylitis or in good health (not recorded which).

This clonotype was counted at least ten times. V usage is TRBV20-1 and J usage is TRBJ2-1; the match to TRBD2 covers 11 bases. The CDR3 has 14 amino acids. The germline V gene encodes CDR1 DFQATT and CDR2 SNEGSKA (reference sequence). J lost 8 bases, V lost 1 base, and 4 bases had no gene match. The CDR3 here is CSARATSGRDEQFF. Here the CDR3 DNA reads TGCAGTGCTAGAGCCACTAGCGGGAGAGATGAGCAGTTCTTC.

The chain recombines TRBV7-9 with TRBJ1-1; D is possibly TRBD1 (6 bases). The V end lost 0 bases, the J end lost 1 base, and 15 bases lay between the germline ends. Per the germline V gene, CDR1 is SEHNR and CDR2 is FQNEAQ (reference sequence). The CDR3 length is 17 residues. Written as DNA, the CDR3 is TGTGCCAGCAGCTTAGCTCGGGTGGGGGCGGCGAACACTGAAGCTTTCTTT. Translation gives CASSLARVGAANTEAFF. The complete variable domain, with remaining parts taken from reference TRBV7-9 and TRBJ1-1, reads DTGVSQNPRHKITKRGQNVTFRCDPISEHNRLYWYRQTLGQGPEFLTYFQNEAQLEKSRLLSDRFSAERPKGSFSTLEIQRTEQGDSAMYLCASSLARVGAANTEAFFGQGTRLTVV.

The V call is TRBV11-2, the J call TRBJ1-2; TRBD1 aligns across 8 bases. From germline, CDR1 is SGHAT and CDR2 FQNNGV. This CDR3 is 17 amino acids long. Trimming removed 5 bases from V and 0 bases from J; junction bases left unmatched: 11. The CDR3 reads CASSTDRDRTSNYGYTF. The DNA of the CDR3 is TGTGCCAGCAGCACAGACCGGGACAGGACCTCTAACTATGGCTACACCTTC.

In its sample, this clonotype was seen many times. The chain combines TRBV20-1 with TRBJ2-7, with D perhaps TRBD2 (6 bases). The CDR3 has 14 residues. V lost 5 bases, J lost 5 bases, and 19 bases lay in between. Germline CDR1 reads DFQATT; CDR2 reads SNEGSKA (reference sequence). The CDR3 DNA sequence: TGCAGTGCTCGTCCCGGGACTCTCTTGGACGAGCAGTACTTC. It is translated as CSARPGTLLDEQYF.

Many counts were recorded for this clonotype. CDR3 coding DNA: TGTGCATCGTCGAGACTAGCGGGAGGCCTAAGCTCCTACAATGAGCAGTTCTTC. This translates into CASSRLAGGLSSYNEQFF. The chain couples TRBV11-2 to TRBJ2-1, with TRBD2 identical over 13 bases. This CDR3 is built from 18 residues. Germline assignment: CDR1 SGHAT and CDR2 FQNNGV.

This clonotype was recorded many times. The chain uses TRBV12-3 or TRBV12-4 and TRBJ2-1; D gene ambiguous. V was trimmed by 3 bases and J by 8 bases, leaving 14 bases between them. The CDR3 covers 14 residues. The DNA for the CDR3 is TGTGCCAGCAGTTTTGGAAGTAGGCGTTATGAGCAGTTCTTC. Its protein is CASSFGSRRYEQFF.

This clonotype was detected many times. The chain joins TRBV6-1 to TRBJ2-2, with D possibly matching TRBD1 (5 bases). V was shortened by 6 bases and J by 5 bases, with 13 bases between the two germline ends. The germline V gene has CDR1 MNHNS and CDR2 SASEGT. The CDR3 sequence is 14 residues long. CDR3: CASSPRPGTGELFF. CDR3 in DNA: TGTGCCAGCAGCCCAAGACCAGGGACCGGGGAGCTGTTTTTT.

This clonotype was detected many times. J is TRBJ2-6 and V is TRBV20-1, with D possibly being TRBD1 or TRBD2 (5 bases each). The CDR3 runs to 14 residues. V lost 4 bases and J 2 bases, leaving 9 bases between the germline ends. Germline V gives CDR1 DFQATT, CDR2 SNEGSKA (reference sequence). The CDR3 protein is CSAKRGAGANVLTF. The CDR3 coding sequence is TGCAGTGCTAAGAGAGGGGCTGGGGCCAACGTCCTGACTTTC.

This clonotype was observed many times. The chain has TRBV18 and TRBJ1-5; perhaps TRBD1 as D (6 bases). CDR3 size: 15 residues. V was trimmed by 6 bases and J by 10 bases, leaving 22 bases between them. CDR1 is KGHSH and CDR2 is LQKENI in the germline V gene. CDR3 sequence: CASSPGQRTEYPQHF. CDR3 nucleotide sequence: TGTGCCAGCTCGCCCGGACAGAGGACAGAATATCCCCAGCATTTT.

This clonotype appeared many times. This chain connects TRBV7-8 to TRBJ2-2; D is undetermined. The V gene's germline CDR1 is SGHVS and CDR2 FQNEAQ. The CDR3 contains 14 residues. V shed 1 base and J shed 0 bases, with 3 bases lying between them. CDR3 amino acids: CASSLDTNTGELFF. CDR3 DNA: TGTGCCAGCAGCTTAGATACGAACACCGGGGAGCTGTTTTTT.

This clonotype was recorded at least ten times. V is TRBV5-1 and J is TRBJ2-5, with D unresolved. Germline V gene sequence: CDR1 SGHRS, CDR2 YFSETQ. V was clipped by 4 bases and J by 5 bases, with 9 bases between them. The CDR3 sequence is 12 residues long. The CDR3 DNA is TGCGCCAGCAGCCCGTCGTCGGAGACCCAGTACTTC. This sequence encodes CASSPSSETQYF. The variable domain in full, with the rest retrieved from reference TRBV5-1 and TRBJ2-5, is KAGVTQTPRYLIKTRGQQVTLSCSPISGHRSVSWYQQTPGQGLQFLFEYFSETQRNKGNFPGRFSGRQFSNSRSEMNVSTLELGDSALYLCASSPSSETQYFGPGTRLLVL.

This clonotype was recorded many times. The chain is built from TRBV29-1 and TRBJ1-1, with D possibly matching TRBD1 (5 bases). V lost 6 bases and J 5 bases, leaving 19 bases between the germline ends. The CDR3 loop spans 14 amino acids. CDR1 and CDR2 (germline): SQVTM, ANQGSEA. CDR3 DNA sequence: TGCAGCGTCTCTGAGACAGTGCTGGGGACTGAAGCTTTCTTT. This translates into CSVSETVLGTEAFF.

This clonotype was observed many times. The gene calls are TRBV20-1 and TRBJ2-3, with D perhaps matching TRBD1 or TRBD2 (6 bases each). The CDR3 consists of 17 residues. The germline gives CDR1 DFQATT, CDR2 SNEGSKA (reference sequence). The V and J ends lost 7 bases and 4 bases respectively, with 27 bases between them. CDR3 DNA: TGCAGTGGGAGGGGGAACACCGCGACTAGTTTCGCAGATACGCAGTATTTT. As protein: CSGRGNTATSFADTQYF.

This clonotype was detected many times. V gene TRBV4-3 combines with J gene TRBJ2-7, with D possibly being TRBD2 (7 bases). In germline, CDR1 is LGHNA, CDR2 YSLEER. The V end was cut by 0 bases, the J end by 2 bases, with 14 bases between. The CDR3 covers 16 residues. CDR3 protein: CASSQESRGGPYEQYF. DNA of the CDR3: TGCGCCAGCAGCCAAGAATCCCGCGGGGGCCCCTACGAGCAGTACTTC.

This clonotype was found many times. The gene calls are TRBV13 and TRBJ1-1; TRBD1 might be the D (5 bases). The CDR3 covers 13 residues. V was pared by 6 bases and J by 1 base, with 9 bases between. The germline gives CDR1 PRHDT, CDR2 FYEKMQ (reference sequence). The CDR3 nucleotides are TGTGCCAGCAGACGGCAGGGGAACACTGAAGCTTTCTTT. Translated, it gives CASRRQGNTEAFF.

Ten or more counts support this clonotype. The rearrangement uses TRBV2 and TRBJ2-3; D is ambiguous. CDR1 is SNHLY and CDR2 is FYNNEI in the germline V gene. V was shortened by 0 bases and J by 6 bases, with 10 bases between the two germline ends. The CDR3 is made up of 14 amino acids. In DNA, the CDR3 is TGTGCCAGCAGTGAAGCGCTTCTCGGGGATACGCAGTATTTT. Its protein is CASSEALLGDTQYF.

This clonotype came up many times. The J gene is TRBJ1-5, the V gene TRBV15, with a weak D call TRBD1 (5 bases). With 6 bases removed from V and 7 bases from J, the gap between germline ends came to 10 bases. CDR1 is LNHNV, CDR2 YYDKDF, per germline (reference sequence). This CDR3 region has 12 residues. CDR3: CATSFGGQPQHF. Here the CDR3 DNA reads TGTGCCACCAGTTTTGGGGGACAGCCCCAGCATTTT.

Ten or more counts support this clonotype. J is TRBJ2-3 and V is TRBV20-1, with TRBD2 as a possible D gene (5 bases). The CDR3 totals 12 residues. Per the germline V gene, CDR1 is DFQATT and CDR2 is SNEGSKA (reference sequence). The V gene lost 6 bases and the J gene lost 1 base, with 8 bases spanning the gap. The CDR3 here is CSAPEGTDTQYF. Written as DNA, the CDR3 is TGCAGTGCCCCGGAGGGCACAGATACGCAGTATTTT.

This clonotype was seen more than once but under ten times. The chain combines TRBV20-1 with TRBJ2-3; 11 positions match TRBD2. V was clipped by 6 bases and J by 5 bases; unmatched bases: 10. This CDR3 spans 15 amino acids. Germline assignment: CDR1 DFQATT and CDR2 SNEGSKA (reference sequence). In DNA, the CDR3 is TGCAGTGCCAGGGGTAGCGGGAGGGCGGGAGATACGCAGTATTTT. Its translation: CSARGSGRAGDTQYF.

Concerning this clonotype: A much more abundant neighbour one base away suggests this may be a read error. The gene calls are TRBV6-1 and TRBJ1-2; possibly TRBD1 for D (5 bases). CDR3 size: 14 residues. The germline V gene has CDR1 MNHNS and CDR2 SASEGT. The CDR3 region has the DNA TGTGCCAGCAGTCGAGGGGCAGGAATCTATGGCCACACCTTC. Translated, it gives CASSRGAGIYGHTF.

Remarks on this clonotype: A much larger clone differs by one base, so this may be a read error. The chain links TRBV5-1 to TRBJ1-2; D is unresolved. The CDR3 has 12 amino acids. Germline assignment: CDR1 SGHRS and CDR2 YFSETQ. CDR3 DNA: TGCGCCAGCAGCTTGGACCGAAATGGCTTCACCTTC. Translated, it gives CASSLDRNGFTF.

The chain joins TRBV7-2 to TRBJ2-5; D is unresolved. Germline loops: CDR1 SGHTA, CDR2 FQGNSA. CDR3 length: 18 amino acids. The V and J ends lost 0 bases and 1 base respectively, with 18 bases between them. The CDR3: CASSLARVRGASQETQYF. CDR3 coding DNA: TGTGCCAGCAGCTTAGCGCGAGTACGAGGAGCGTCCCAAGAGACCCAGTACTTC.